The clone carrying this T cell receptor beta chain was observed a single time. As for the donors, each was a healthy bone marrow donor. This CDR3 contains 16 residues. Germline CDR1 is SGHNT and CDR2 is YYREEE (reference sequence). The ends were cut back, 3 bases at V and 1 base at J, with 16 bases in the middle. The sample comes from a study of cytomegalovirus exposure and HLA in healthy donors. This PCR relied on a set of 60 Vbeta primers and 13 Jbeta primers. The assay was immunoSEQ multiplex PCR, and TCRdb's table has in-frame clones only and misses some. The top ten hold 2% to 2.5% of the sample, which has some 170,000 clones, approximately 72% seen once.

J is TRBJ1-1 and V is TRBV5-4, with D unresolved. Source material: PBMCs. This clonotype was obtained from a human donor in good health. The CDR3 bases are TGTGCCAGCAGCTCCGCCTCGGCCAGGTCGAACACTGAAGCTTTCTTT. It specifies CASSSASARSNTEAFF.